These 18 T cell receptor beta chains were sequenced from one sample in a study of T cell repertoires in aging, cancer and after chemotherapy (dated by TCRdb to 2018 to 2020). Sequencer: Illumina MiSeq. Using a mixed TRB-A/B primer pool, multiplex touch-down PCR amplified rearranged TRB sequences covering the V, D and J segments. TCRdb itself trimmed the public reads at Q25 with fastp, ran MiXCR and retained productive beta chains. Each entry is one CDR3 protein sequence, shown with its most common DNA and genes. This sample lists roughly 3,100 distinct CDR3 sequences; around 28% were detected once. Clones ranked in the top ten supply about 10% of the sample. TCR beta rearrangements were amplified from genomic DNA isolated from peripheral blood, not from sorted cells or RNA. Sequences were obtained from blood. These receptors all come from a human donor with a solid tumor.

As for this clonotype: One end of the junction does not line up with germline, which may come from a read error. The chain carries TRBV5-5 and TRBJ2-1, with TRBD2 matching over 13 bases. Germline-derived CDR1 and CDR2 are SGHKS and YYEKEE (reference sequence). The CDR3 is 15 residues long. The CDR3 loop reads CASSLGLAGLNEQFF. CDR3 sequence (DNA): TGCGCCAGCAGCTTGGGACTAGCGGGACTCAATGAGCAGTTCTTC.

The rearrangement joins TRBV5-1 to TRBJ2-1; TRBD2 matches 15 bases. This CDR3 is built from 16 residues. V was clipped by 4 bases and J by 2 bases; unmatched bases: 1. The germline CDR1 and CDR2 sequences are SGHRS and YFSETQ. The chain's CDR3 is CASSRTSGGAYNEQFF. The CDR3 DNA reads TGCGCCAGCAGCCGGACTAGCGGGGGGGCCTACAATGAGCAGTTCTTC.

The chain combines TRBV20-1 with TRBJ2-7; D is unresolved. The CDR3 sequence is 13 residues long. Germline CDR1 reads DFQATT; CDR2 reads SNEGSKA (reference sequence). V was shortened by 3 bases and J by 1 base, with 10 bases between the two germline ends. Here the CDR3 DNA reads TGCAGTGCTAGTTGGGGTAATTCCTACGAGCAGTACTTC. Its protein product is CSASWGNSYEQYF.

The chain links TRBV19 to TRBJ1-6; D remains ambiguous. CDR1 and CDR2 from the germline V gene are LNHDA and SQIVND (reference sequence). V was trimmed by 6 bases and J by 13 bases, leaving 19 bases between them. This CDR3 comprises 14 residues. The CDR3 loop reads CASRPPGPGSPLHF. In DNA, the CDR3 is TGTGCCAGTAGGCCCCCGGGTCCCGGTTCGCCCCTCCACTTT.

The chain couples TRBV7-2 to TRBJ1-3, with 11 bases fitting TRBD1. The J segment lost 3 bases and the V segment lost 5 bases, leaving 6 bases of the junction unmatched. Germline V lookup: CDR1 SGHTA, CDR2 FQGNSA. The CDR3 runs to 16 residues. CDR3 DNA sequence: TGTGCCAGCAGCCCCGGACAGGGGGCAATTGGAAACACCATATATTTT. This sequence encodes CASSPGQGAIGNTIYF.

This clonotype is labeled medium-sized (0.01 to 0.1%). The chain uses TRBV6-2 or TRBV6-3 and TRBJ2-2; 11 bases align to TRBD2. CDR1 MNHEY and CDR2 SVGEGT come from the germline V gene. The CDR3 sequence is 16 residues long. Unmatched junction bases numbered 11, after V lost 6 bases and J lost 8 bases. The DNA for the CDR3 is TGTGCCAGCAGCCCCCGACTAGCGGGAAGGGCGGGGGAGCTGTTTTTT. Amino acids: CASSPRLAGRAGELFF.

The chain is built from TRBV18 and TRBJ1-1, with 9 bases identical to TRBD1. The germline CDR1 and CDR2 sequences are KGHSH and LQKENI. The CDR3 loop spans 12 amino acids. Losses at the gene ends were 2 bases for V and 8 bases for J; bases not matched to a gene: 0. The CDR3 is CASSPGQGEAFF. CDR3 nucleotide sequence: TGTGCCAGCTCACCAGGACAGGGGGAAGCTTTCTTT.

CDR3 residues: CASSIRSNQPQHF. The CDR3 DNA is TGTGCCAGCAGTATTAGGTCTAATCAGCCCCAGCATTTT. This chain joins TRBV12-3 or TRBV12-4 and TRBJ1-5; D is undetermined. The CDR3 spans 13 residues. Trimming shortened V by 5 bases and J by 4 bases, and 9 bases separated the two germline ends.

This clonotype appeared a few times. CDR3: CASSLWGWSGSGNTEAFF. CDR3 coding DNA: TGTGCCAGCAGTTTATGGGGATGGTCTGGCTCAGGGAACACTGAAGCTTTCTTT. The chain has TRBV27 and TRBJ1-1; D ambiguous. V lost 1 base to trimming and J lost 1 base, with 19 bases between them. CDR1 is MNHEY, CDR2 SMNVEV, per germline (reference sequence). The CDR3 has 18 residues.

The chain recombines TRBV6-1 with TRBJ1-5; D is perhaps TRBD1 (6 bases). Germline values: CDR1 MNHNS, CDR2 SASEGT. V was trimmed by 6 bases and J by 0 bases, leaving 15 bases between them. This CDR3 has 16 residues. The CDR3 DNA reads TGTGCCAGCAGGGCCTTACAGGGTTATAGCAATCAGCCCCAGCATTTT. It codes for CASRALQGYSNQPQHF.

CDR3 DNA sequence: TGTGCCAGCACCACGGGACTAGCGGGAGAGGAGACCCAGTACTTC. Protein sequence: CASTTGLAGEETQYF. J is TRBJ2-5 and V is TRBV6-5; 14 bases match TRBD2. Per the germline V gene, CDR1 is MNHEY and CDR2 is SVGAGI. The CDR3 runs 15 residues. V shed 7 bases and J 5 bases; nucleotides not matched to a gene: 6.

By frequency in the sample, this clonotype is large. This chain joins TRBV19 and TRBJ2-1; D is possibly TRBD1 or TRBD2 (7 bases each). CDR1 and CDR2 (germline): LNHDA, SQIVND (reference sequence). V was trimmed by 10 bases and J by 7 bases, leaving 17 bases between them. The CDR3 consists of 13 residues. In DNA form, the CDR3 reads TGTGCCACTGGGACAGCGGGGTTTAATGAGCAGTTCTTC. Protein sequence: CATGTAGFNEQFF.

This clonotype rates as large. This rearrangement joins TRBV19 to TRBJ2-2; possibly TRBD1 for D (5 bases). Germline CDR1 reads LNHDA; CDR2 reads SQIVND (reference sequence). The CDR3 is 15 amino acids. The V and J ends lost 3 bases and 6 bases respectively, with 14 bases between them. The CDR3 loop reads CASSMGQGLPGELFF. The CDR3 DNA is TGTGCCAGTAGTATGGGGCAGGGTCTCCCCGGGGAGCTGTTTTTT.

In its sample, this clonotype ranks as medium-sized. The V call is TRBV6-2 or TRBV6-3, the J call TRBJ1-2; D is perhaps TRBD1 (6 bases). The V gene's germline CDR1 is MNHEY and CDR2 SVGEGT. The CDR3 sequence is 11 residues long. Trimming left V 7 bases short and J 7 bases short, with 10 bases between. DNA for the CDR3: TGTGCCAGCACCGGACAGTTTGGCTACACCTTC. It is translated as CASTGQFGYTF.

This clonotype ranks as medium-sized. V gene TRBV6-5 combines with J gene TRBJ1-1; 8 bases are shared with TRBD1. Germline-derived CDR1 and CDR2 are MNHEY and SVGAGI. The ends lost 7 bases at V and 1 base at J; junction bases unmatched: 11. CDR3 size: 16 residues. The CDR3: CASTPRTGSGNTEAFF. The CDR3 bases are TGTGCCAGCACTCCCCGGACAGGGTCTGGGAACACTGAAGCTTTCTTT.

The J gene is TRBJ2-1, the V gene TRBV20-1, with 11 bases fitting TRBD2. The CDR3 covers 16 residues. The germline V gene has CDR1 DFQATT and CDR2 SNEGSKA (reference sequence). V gave up 5 bases and J gave up 10 bases; unmatched junction bases: 16. In nucleotides, the CDR3 is TGCAGTGCTCTACGGGCCGGGACTAGCGGCTCGGGGGAGCAGTTCTTC. Translation gives CSALRAGTSGSGEQFF.

This clonotype is termed medium-sized. This chain joins TRBV18 and TRBJ1-3; D remains unclear. The CDR3 length is 14 residues. The germline gives CDR1 KGHSH, CDR2 LQKENI. The V and J ends lost 2 bases and 4 bases respectively, with 9 bases between them. Here the CDR3 reads CASSPEVRGNTIYF. CDR3 in DNA: TGTGCCAGCTCACCAGAGGTCAGGGGAAACACCATATATTTT.

This sequence joins TRBV19 and TRBJ2-3; 16 nucleotides match TRBD2. V lost 6 bases to trimming and J lost 4 bases; unmatched junction nucleotides: 13. This CDR3 is built from 19 residues. The germline CDR1 and CDR2 sequences are LNHDA and SQIVND (reference sequence). The CDR3 spells CASRPPGTSGRAIPDTQYF. The CDR3, as DNA: TGTGCCAGTAGGCCCCCCGGGACTAGCGGGAGGGCCATCCCAGATACGCAGTATTTT.